The 30 T cell receptor beta chains in this list originate from one sample, sequenced in a study of CD8 T cells in Susac syndrome. Random hexamers primed reverse transcription of roughly 0.5 to 1 ug RNA. TCRdb fed the immunoSEQ multiplex PCR reads into MiXCR, producing one record per CDR3 protein. The table has some 210,000 distinct CDR3 sequences, about 95% seen once. The sample consisted of CD4+ T cells from PBMCs. All receptors derive from a human donor with Susac syndrome.

This chain links TRBV20-1 with TRBJ2-3; D is uncertain. Germline V lookup: CDR1 DFQATT, CDR2 SNEGSKA (reference sequence). V lost 5 bases and J lost 5, with 14 bases in between. The CDR3 consists of 13 residues. CDR3: CSAGLGPGDTQYF. The CDR3 nucleotides are TGCAGTGCTGGGCTCGGGCCAGGAGATACGCAGTATTTT.

This chain links TRBV29-1 with TRBJ1-5; tentatively, D is TRBD1 (5 bases). V was pared by 2 bases and J by 7 bases, with 12 bases between. CDR1 and CDR2 (germline): SQVTM, ANQGSEA. The CDR3 has 13 residues. The chain's CDR3 is CSVELGGRQPQHF. DNA of the CDR3: TGCAGCGTTGAACTGGGGGGAAGGCAGCCCCAGCATTTT.

The gene calls are TRBV28 and TRBJ1-5, with unresolved D. CDR1 and CDR2 from the germline V gene are MDHEN and SYDVKM. The V and J ends lost 2 bases and 9 bases respectively, with 14 bases between them. The CDR3 covers 14 residues. The DNA of the CDR3 is TGTGCCAGCAGTTTAATACAGACGGCGAGGCCCCAGCATTTT. Protein: CASSLIQTARPQHF.

The J gene is TRBJ1-1, the V gene TRBV11-3, with D possibly matching TRBD1 (5 bases). The CDR3 is 16 amino acids. Per germline, CDR1 SGHNT and CDR2 YENEEA. V dropped 0 bases and J dropped 1 base, with 12 bases sitting between them. This chain's CDR3 is CASSLDDWQGNTEAFF. CDR3 sequence (DNA): TGTGCCAGCAGCTTAGATGATTGGCAGGGGAACACTGAAGCTTTCTTT.

The chain uses TRBV12-3 or TRBV12-4 and TRBJ1-2; no clear D gene. Trimming shortened V by 5 bases and J by 4 bases, and 11 bases separated the two germline ends. The CDR3 consists of 13 residues. The CDR3 bases are TGTGCCAGCAGTATGGGATTGGGCTATGGCTACACCTTC. Translation: CASSMGLGYGYTF.

CDR3 protein: CSAPRQGTYYNEQFF. The CDR3 DNA sequence: TGCAGTGCTCCGCGACAGGGTACCTACTACAATGAGCAGTTCTTC. The chain couples TRBV20-1 to TRBJ2-1; 7 bases line up with TRBD1. CDR3 length: 15 amino acids. Unmatched junction bases numbered 10, after V lost 5 bases and J lost 3 bases. Germline V gene sequence: CDR1 DFQATT, CDR2 SNEGSKA (reference sequence).

This sequence joins TRBV20-1 and TRBJ1-1; D remains ambiguous. Trimming stripped 3 bases from V and 4 bases from J, with 9 bases between. Per germline, CDR1 DFQATT and CDR2 SNEGSKA (reference sequence). The CDR3 totals 12 residues. CDR3 in DNA: TGCAGTGCTAGGCCCCCCGCCACTGAAGCTTTCTTT. This translates into CSARPPATEAFF.

The chain couples TRBV12-3 or TRBV12-4 to TRBJ2-7; D is unresolved. V lost 6 bases, J lost 7 bases, and 1 base lay in between. CDR3 length: 8 amino acids. As DNA, the CDR3 is TGTGCCAGCAGAGAGCAGTACTTC. It is translated as CASREQYF.

The chain recombines TRBV29-1 with TRBJ2-7, with D perhaps matching TRBD1 (5 bases). This CDR3 is 14 amino acids long. Germline assignment: CDR1 SQVTM and CDR2 ANQGSEA. Trimming took off 0 bases at V and 1 base at J, with 10 bases between the two ends. CDR3 sequence (DNA): TGCAGCGTTGAAGATACGACAGATTCCTACGAGCAGTACTTC. This sequence encodes CSVEDTTDSYEQYF.

CDR3 in amino acids: CASSQDWISGANVLTF. The CDR3 DNA is TGCGCCAGCAGCCAAGATTGGATCTCTGGGGCCAACGTCCTGACTTTC. The V and J genes are TRBV4-3 and TRBJ2-6; no definite D call. The V gene's germline CDR1 is LGHNA and CDR2 YSLEER. The CDR3 extends over 16 amino acids. Trimming removed 0 bases at V and 0 bases at J, with 6 bases between.

A note on this clonotype: A junction boundary mismatches the germline segment, possibly from a read error. V and J are TRBV7-7 and TRBJ2-5, with 13 nucleotides matching TRBD2. The CDR3 totals 15 residues. Germline lookup yields CDR1 SSHAT and CDR2 FNYEAQ (reference sequence). The CDR3 region is CASSRWTSGGETQYF. DNA for the CDR3: TGTGCTAGCAGCCGCTGGACTAGCGGGGGAGAGACCCAGTACTTC.

CDR3 loop: CASSVTGELYGYTF. The DNA of the CDR3 is TGTGCCAGCAGCGTGACAGGGGAACTCTATGGCTACACCTTC. V and J are TRBV27 and TRBJ1-2; 8 positions agree with TRBD1. Germline CDR1 MNHEY, CDR2 SMNVEV (reference sequence). With 6 bases clipped from V and 4 bases from J, the junction kept 7 bases outside the gene matches. CDR3 length equals 14 residues.

The rearrangement links TRBV27 to TRBJ1-2, with D possibly being TRBD1 (6 bases). V shed 5 bases and J shed 2 bases, with 12 bases lying between them. Germline CDR1 is MNHEY and CDR2 is SMNVEV (reference sequence). This CDR3 is built from 14 residues. Here the CDR3 reads CASSLTGTNYGYTF. As DNA, the CDR3 is TGTGCCAGCAGTCTAACCGGGACAAACTATGGCTACACCTTC.

This clonotype was seen only once. The rearrangement joins TRBV12-3 or TRBV12-4 to TRBJ1-5; TRBD1 aligns across 8 bases. The CDR3 is 14 residues long. V was clipped by 5 bases and J by 3 bases; unmatched bases: 3. CDR3 residues: CASSRTGNNQPQHF. The CDR3 DNA is TGTGCCAGCAGTCGGACAGGGAACAATCAGCCCCAGCATTTT.

The DNA of the CDR3 is TGTGCCAGCAGAACCCGACAGGGAAATGAGCAGTTCTTC. It is translated as CASRTRQGNEQFF. The V and J genes are TRBV27 and TRBJ2-1, with 7 bases aligning to TRBD1. The germline gives CDR1 MNHEY, CDR2 SMNVEV (reference sequence). The J segment lost 7 bases and the V segment lost 6 bases, leaving 6 bases of the junction unmatched. This CDR3 is 13 amino acids long.

This clonotype is a singleton in its sample. This chain connects TRBV4-2 to TRBJ1-4; D not certain. The length of the CDR3 is 16 residues. The germline gives CDR1 LGHNA, CDR2 YNFKEQ. Trimming took 0 bases from V and 5 from J, leaving 13 bases between them. The DNA of the CDR3 is TGTGCCAGCAGCCAAGACGGGCGTGGATACAATGAAAAACTGTTTTTT. Translated, it gives CASSQDGRGYNEKLFF.

This chain uses TRBV20-1 with TRBJ1-2; D gene unclear. This CDR3 spans 12 amino acids. V was trimmed by 8 bases and J by 0 bases, leaving 10 bases between them. Per germline, CDR1 DFQATT and CDR2 SNEGSKA (reference sequence). CDR3 bases: TGCAGTTGTCCCCATTCTAACTATGGCTACACCTTC. It encodes CSCPHSNYGYTF.

The CDR3 reads CSVSGVGTEAFF. The CDR3 DNA is TGCAGCGTTAGCGGTGTAGGCACTGAAGCTTTCTTT. The J gene is TRBJ1-1, the V gene TRBV29-1; the D is unclear. The germline CDR1 and CDR2 sequences are SQVTM and ANQGSEA. CDR3 size: 12 residues. Between the trimmed V and J ends, which lost 5 bases and 4 bases, there was a span of 11 bases. The full variable domain, rest sourced from reference TRBV29-1 and TRBJ1-1, is SAVISQKPSRDICQRGTSLTIQCQVDSQVTMMFWYRQQPGQSLTLIATANQGSEATYESGFVIDKFPISRPNLTFSTLTVSNMSPEDSSIYLCSVSGVGTEAFFGQGTRLTVV.

This chain connects TRBV6-2 or TRBV6-3 to TRBJ1-2; D is ambiguous. V lost 2 bases to trimming and J lost 6 bases, with 7 bases between them. Germline V gene data show CDR1 as MNHEY and CDR2 as SVGEGT. CDR3 length: 12 amino acids. The DNA of the CDR3 is TGTGCCAGCAGTTACCCGCAGGATGGCTACACCTTC. Its protein is CASSYPQDGYTF.

The V and J genes are TRBV20-1 and TRBJ2-5; TRBD2 is a possible D gene (5 bases). The CDR3 contains 12 residues. Germline CDR1 DFQATT, CDR2 SNEGSKA (reference sequence). DNA for the CDR3: TGCAGCGCGGGTCTTTACGAAGGGACCCAGTACTTC. It is translated as CSAGLYEGTQYF.

The J gene is TRBJ1-4, the V gene TRBV5-1; no definite D call. With 0 bases removed from V and 5 bases from J, the gap between germline ends came to 14 bases. This CDR3 has 16 residues. The germline CDR1 and CDR2 sequences are SGHRS and YFSETQ. CDR3 sequence reads: CASSLGSRSRNEKLFF. DNA for the CDR3: TGCGCCAGCAGCTTGGGGTCTAGGTCTCGAAATGAAAAACTGTTTTTT.

The V and J genes are TRBV3-1 and TRBJ2-1; no clear D. Germline V gene sequence: CDR1 LGHDT, CDR2 YNNKEL (reference sequence). This CDR3 has 11 residues. Trimming cost V 2 bases and J 10 bases, with 6 bases left between them. Written as DNA, the CDR3 is TGTGCCAGCAGCCAAAAGGGAGAGCAGTTCTTC. This gives the protein CASSQKGEQFF.

The sample holds one count of this clonotype. The chain carries TRBV6-5 and TRBJ2-2; D is undetermined. Germline CDR1 and CDR2: MNHEY and SVGAGI. The CDR3 has 11 amino acids. The V and J ends lost 7 bases and 8 bases respectively, with 8 bases between them. CDR3 sequence reads: CASKGRGELFF. For the CDR3, the DNA is TGTGCCAGCAAAGGGCGGGGGGAGCTGTTTTTT.

This chain joins TRBV9 and TRBJ1-1; no clear D gene. Germline V gives CDR1 SGDLS, CDR2 YYNGEE. V lost 4 bases and J 8 bases, leaving 18 bases between the germline ends. CDR3 length: 14 residues. Here the CDR3 DNA reads TGTGCCAGCAGCACGACGGGAGACCACGGGGAAGCTTTCTTT. This encodes CASSTTGDHGEAFF.

This rearrangement joins TRBV18 to TRBJ1-1; D possibly corresponds to TRBD1 (6 bases). Trimming took 2 bases from V and 2 from J, leaving 12 bases between them. Germline CDR1 is KGHSH and CDR2 is LQKENI. This CDR3 contains 15 residues. The CDR3 here is CASSPLPGDNTEAFF. The DNA of the CDR3 is TGTGCCAGCTCACCATTGCCAGGGGACAACACTGAAGCTTTCTTT.

The chain is built from TRBV4-2 and TRBJ1-2, with a weak D call TRBD1 (5 bases). The germline V gene encodes CDR1 LGHNA and CDR2 YNFKEQ. Trimming left V 0 bases short and J 8 bases short, with 22 bases between. CDR3 length: 17 residues. In nucleotides, the CDR3 is TGTGCCAGCAGCCAAGAGATCCTGGGGCCGATTTCGCGGGGCTACACCTTC. This translates into CASSQEILGPISRGYTF.

V gene TRBV7-9 combines with J gene TRBJ2-3, with 10 bases lining up with TRBD2. This CDR3 contains 14 residues. Germline CDR1 reads SEHNR; CDR2 reads FQNEAQ (reference sequence). After removal of 5 bases from V and 4 bases from J, the junction contained 3 bases not matched to a gene. DNA for the CDR3: TGTGCCAGCAGCCCTAGCGGGGGTCCAGATACGCAGTATTTT. Its protein product is CASSPSGGPDTQYF.

The chain is built from TRBV19 and TRBJ2-3, with D possibly being TRBD1 or TRBD2 (6 bases each). With 5 bases removed from V and 2 bases from J, the gap between germline ends came to 8 bases. Germline values: CDR1 LNHDA, CDR2 SQIVND (reference sequence). The CDR3 is 13 residues long. CDR3 sequence reads: CASSWGATDTQYF. CDR3 nucleotide sequence: TGTGCCAGTAGTTGGGGGGCCACAGATACGCAGTATTTT.

The chain has TRBV7-2 and TRBJ2-7, with D perhaps matching TRBD1 (5 bases). Trimming cost V 7 bases and J 1 base, with 17 bases left between them. This CDR3 is built from 15 residues. Germline V gene lookup returns CDR1 SGHTA and CDR2 FQGNSA. The CDR3 DNA sequence: TGTGCCAGCATCGAAGGGGCAGTTTCTTCCTACGAGCAGTACTTC. Protein: CASIEGAVSSYEQYF. Looking up the rest from reference TRBV7-2 and TRBJ2-7 gives the full variable domain: GAGVSQSPSNKVTEKGKDVELRCDPISGHTALYWYRQSLGQGLEFLIYFQGNSAPDKSGLPSDRFSAERTGGSVSTLTIQRTQQEDSAVYLCASIEGAVSSYEQYFGPGTRLTVT.

CDR3 in DNA: TGTGCCAGCAGCCAACGGACAGGGTTGCCGGGGCATGAGCAGTTCTTC. Encoded protein: CASSQRTGLPGHEQFF. This chain joins TRBV14 and TRBJ2-1, with 8 bases that match TRBD1. The CDR3 spans 16 residues. J gave up 8 bases and V 2 bases, and 11 bases lay outside the gene matches. Germline CDR1 SGHDN, CDR2 FVKESK.